The next 8 T cell receptor beta chains were all read from a single sample in a study of CD8 T cells in Susac syndrome. RNA, at about 0.45 to 1 ug, was reverse transcribed with random hexamers. Using its own MiXCR run on the immunoSEQ multiplex PCR reads, TCRdb lists one record per CDR3 protein. This table has about 90,000 distinct CDR3 sequences, roughly 96% appearing once. The specimen was CD8+ T cells from PBMCs. The receptors derive from a human donor with Susac syndrome.

The chain recombines TRBV4-3 with TRBJ1-2, with D possibly TRBD1 on 6 matching bases. There are 15 residues in the CDR3. The germline V gene has CDR1 LGHNA and CDR2 YSLEER. Trimming removed 4 bases at V and 0 bases at J, with 12 bases between. CDR3 DNA: TGCGCCAGCAGCCCTCGAGGGGGGGCTAACTATGGCTACACCTTC. It specifies CASSPRGGANYGYTF.

The rearrangement links TRBV3-1 to TRBJ1-1; possibly TRBD1 for D (6 bases). Germline V gene data show CDR1 as LGHDT and CDR2 as YNNKEL (reference sequence). The CDR3 loop spans 14 amino acids. Trimming took off 4 bases at V and 5 bases at J, with 14 bases between the two ends. The DNA for the CDR3 is TGTGCCAGCAGCCCGGGACACAAGGGGACTGAAGCTTTCTTT. Amino acid sequence: CASSPGHKGTEAFF.

The gene calls are TRBV20-1 and TRBJ1-5; D remains ambiguous. The germline gives CDR1 DFQATT, CDR2 SNEGSKA (reference sequence). V shed 3 bases and J shed 2 bases, with 11 bases lying between them. The CDR3 is 14 residues long. CDR3 in DNA: TGCAGTGCTAGGCGAGGGTCGGGCAATCAGCCCCAGCATTTT. It translates to CSARRGSGNQPQHF.

This sequence joins TRBV20-1 and TRBJ2-5; 7 bases align to TRBD2. Unmatched junction bases numbered 8, after V lost 3 bases and J lost 4 bases. CDR1 DFQATT and CDR2 SNEGSKA come from the germline V gene (reference sequence). The CDR3 runs to 14 residues. The CDR3 DNA sequence: TGCAGTGCTAGCCAGGACGGGGAGGGAGAGACCCAGTACTTC. The encoded protein is CSASQDGEGETQYF.

The J gene is TRBJ2-7, the V gene TRBV27; D gene unclear. Per germline, CDR1 MNHEY and CDR2 SMNVEV (reference sequence). The V end was cut by 6 bases, the J end by 5 bases, with 11 bases between. The CDR3 has 12 residues. CDR3 in DNA: TGTGCCAGCAGCGGACGGTTGGACGAGCAGTACTTC. Protein sequence: CASSGRLDEQYF.

The chain employs TRBV18 and TRBJ2-7; 9 bases fit TRBD2. Germline CDR1 reads KGHSH; CDR2 reads LQKENI. The V segment lost 6 bases and the J segment 0 bases; nucleotides outside the gene matches: 6. The CDR3 spans 15 residues. CDR3 region: CASSLKREDSYEQYF. CDR3 nucleotide sequence: TGTGCCAGCTCCCTCAAGCGGGAGGACTCCTACGAGCAGTACTTC.

As regards this clonotype: One end of the junction is discordant with germline, which a read error may explain. This rearrangement joins TRBV27 to TRBJ1-2; tentative D call: TRBD1 (6 bases). The CDR3 consists of 9 residues. Germline CDR1 is MNHEY and CDR2 is SMNVEV (reference sequence). The CDR3 DNA reads as TGTGCCAGCATACCCGGACAGTCCTTC. Translating it yields CASIPGQSF.

DNA of the CDR3: TGTGCCAGCAGCCTTAATCCAGGCGAGAACACTGAAGCTTTCTTT. This translates into CASSLNPGENTEAFF. The rearrangement uses TRBV3-1 and TRBJ1-1; D gene unclear. The V gene's germline CDR1 is LGHDT and CDR2 YNNKEL (reference sequence). V lost 4 bases and J 1 base, leaving 13 bases between the germline ends. The CDR3 is 15 amino acids. Supplemented by reference TRBV3-1 and TRBJ1-1, the full variable domain reads DTAVSQTPKYLVTQMGNDKSIKCEQNLGHDTMYWYKQDSKKFLKIMFSYNNKELIINETVPNRFSPKSPDKAHLNLHINSLELGDSAVYFCASSLNPGENTEAFFGQGTRLTVV.